These 22 T cell receptor beta chains were sequenced from one sample in a study of T cells in Graves' hyperthyroidism and ophthalmopathy. RNA transcripts were the template for amplifying TCR beta CDR3 regions. Initially, a first-round RT-PCR of the TCR CDR3 employed the HTBI primer set. MiXCR, applied by TCRdb to the multiplex PCR reads, yields one record per CDR3 protein. This table holds around 270,000 distinct CDR3 sequences, about 19% found once. The sample comprised blood. These receptor sequences come from a man in his fifties or sixties with Graves' ophthalmopathy.

The rearrangement joins TRBV24-1 to TRBJ2-1; 8 positions match TRBD2. The germline gives CDR1 KGHDR, CDR2 SFDVKD. This CDR3 has 16 amino acids. V shed 4 bases and J 3 bases; nucleotides not matched to a gene: 7. As DNA, the CDR3 is TGTGCCACCAGTGACCCGACTAGCGTGCTCTACAATGAGCAGTTCTTC. Translation: CATSDPTSVLYNEQFF.

There are a few counts of this clonotype. The chain has TRBV15 and TRBJ1-1; 12 bases match TRBD1. The CDR3 loop spans 16 amino acids. Germline V gives CDR1 LNHNV, CDR2 YYDKDF (reference sequence). V trimming: 5 bases; J trimming: 5 bases; junction bases outside the gene matches: 9. The CDR3 reads CATSGGTGGAYTEAFF. DNA for the CDR3: TGTGCCACCAGCGGCGGGACAGGGGGCGCTTATACTGAAGCTTTCTTT.

This clonotype was seen many times. The chain is built from TRBV3-1 and TRBJ2-3; 11 bases agree with TRBD2. V lost 0 bases and J lost 3; bases outside the gene matches: 8. Germline CDR1 is LGHDT and CDR2 is YNNKEL (reference sequence). CDR3 length equals 18 residues. The CDR3 region is CASSQEGLAGGGTDTQYF. Here the CDR3 DNA reads TGTGCCAGCAGCCAAGAAGGGTTAGCGGGAGGGGGAACAGATACGCAGTATTTT.

V gene TRBV7-2 combines with J gene TRBJ2-1, with 10 bases that match TRBD2. Germline V gene data show CDR1 as SGHTA and CDR2 as FQGNSA. This CDR3 is built from 19 residues. V shed 4 bases, J shed 4 bases, and the junction held 16 bases outside the gene matches. The CDR3 nucleotides are TGTGCCAGCAGCTCGACAGGACTAGCGGTCAACCCGCTTTACAATGAGCAGTTCTTC. Protein: CASSSTGLAVNPLYNEQFF. Filled out from reference TRBV7-2 and TRBJ2-1, the complete variable domain reads GAGVSQSPSNKVTEKGKDVELRCDPISGHTALYWYRQSLGQGLEFLIYFQGNSAPDKSGLPSDRFSAERTGGSVSTLTIQRTQQEDSAVYLCASSSTGLAVNPLYNEQFFGPGTRLTVL.

This rearrangement joins TRBV3-1 to TRBJ2-2; D might be TRBD2 (5 bases). CDR3 length equals 14 residues. From germline, CDR1 is LGHDT and CDR2 YNNKEL (reference sequence). The V gene lost 4 bases and the J gene lost 7 bases, with 13 bases spanning the gap. CDR3 sequence: CASSLISEGGELFF. In DNA form, the CDR3 reads TGTGCCAGCAGCCTTATTAGCGAAGGCGGGGAGCTGTTTTTT.

This clonotype was found a few times. The chain links TRBV28 to TRBJ2-2, with D unresolved. The V gene lost 6 bases and the J gene lost 2 bases, with 7 bases spanning the gap. Germline V gene sequence: CDR1 MDHEN, CDR2 SYDVKM. The CDR3 runs to 13 residues. This CDR3 is CASRPSNTGELFF. The CDR3 bases are TGTGCCAGCAGACCTTCCAACACCGGGGAGCTGTTTTTT.

The CDR3 coding sequence is TGTGCCTGGAGACTAGCGGGACGAACCCACAATGAGCAGTTCTTC. Encoded protein: CAWRLAGRTHNEQFF. The genes are TRBV30 and TRBJ2-1; the match to TRBD2 covers 10 bases. V was clipped by 3 bases and J by 5 bases; unmatched bases: 7. Germline values: CDR1 GTSNPN, CDR2 SVGIG (reference sequence). CDR3 length: 15 amino acids.

The chain uses TRBV5-1 and TRBJ2-7, with TRBD1 identical over 10 bases. The CDR3 runs to 16 residues. V trimming: 5 bases; J trimming: 1 base; junction bases outside the gene matches: 9. From germline, CDR1 is SGHRS and CDR2 YFSETQ. CDR3 sequence reads: CASSPRAGQGSYEQYF. The CDR3 region has the DNA TGCGCCAGCAGTCCCCGGGCGGGACAGGGGTCCTACGAGCAGTACTTC.

At least ten counts were recorded for this clonotype. V usage is TRBV30 and J usage is TRBJ1-5; D gene uncertain. V lost 0 bases and J 0 bases, leaving 9 bases between the germline ends. This CDR3 has 15 residues. Germline lookup yields CDR1 GTSNPN and CDR2 SVGIG (reference sequence). CDR3 coding DNA: TGTGCCTGGAGTGTTCCTGGACTTAGCAATCAGCCCCAGCATTTT. Amino acid sequence: CAWSVPGLSNQPQHF.

This clonotype appeared a few times. The chain carries TRBV27 and TRBJ2-2; a weak D match, TRBD2 (5 bases). The CDR3 runs to 16 residues. The V end was cut by 3 bases, the J end by 0 bases, with 11 bases between. Germline lookup yields CDR1 MNHEY and CDR2 SMNVEV (reference sequence). In DNA, the CDR3 is TGTGCCAGCAGTTTTTCCCGGGGATCGAACACCGGGGAGCTGTTTTTT. The encoded protein is CASSFSRGSNTGELFF.

For this clonotype: A much larger clone lies a single base off, so this may be a read error. CDR3 nucleotides: TGTGCCAGCAGCGACCAATGGGCCGGGGAGCTGTTTTTT. Encoded protein: CASSDQWAGELFF. The chain uses TRBV2 and TRBJ2-2; D gene uncertain. Germline V gene lookup returns CDR1 SNHLY and CDR2 FYNNEI. V was clipped by 6 bases and J by 6 bases, with 11 bases between them. The CDR3 is made up of 13 amino acids. The full variable domain, completed using reference TRBV2 and TRBJ2-2, is EPEVTQTPSHQVTQMGQEVILRCVPISNHLYFYWYRQILGQKVEFLVSFYNNEISEKSEIFDDQFSVERPDGSNFTLKIRSTKLEDSAMYFCASSDQWAGELFFGEGSRLTVL.

This clonotype has a count of ten or more. This chain uses TRBV7-9 with TRBJ2-7, with 8 bases fitting TRBD2. Germline V lookup: CDR1 SEHNR, CDR2 FQNEAQ (reference sequence). Germline trimming cut 4 bases from V and 5 bases from J; bases unmatched to any gene: 10. CDR3 length: 15 amino acids. The CDR3 here is CASSSPSAGADEQYF. In DNA form, the CDR3 reads TGTGCCAGCAGCTCCCCCTCAGCGGGAGCGGACGAGCAGTACTTC.

The table lists this clonotype with a few counts. This chain connects TRBV7-8 to TRBJ1-5, with D possibly being TRBD1 (5 bases). CDR3 size: 15 residues. Trimming took 0 bases from V and 4 from J, leaving 10 bases between them. CDR1 is SGHVS and CDR2 is FQNEAQ in the germline V gene. The CDR3, as DNA: TGTGCCAGCAGCTTAGCGGGGACTAATAATCAGCCCCAGCATTTT. Amino acids: CASSLAGTNNQPQHF.

This clonotype came up many times. This chain links TRBV2 with TRBJ1-5; D is possibly TRBD1 (5 bases). Per the germline V gene, CDR1 is SNHLY and CDR2 is FYNNEI. There are 13 residues in the CDR3. V lost 3 bases, J lost 7 bases, and 10 bases lay in between. CDR3 loop: CASSDGTGQPQHF. CDR3 DNA: TGTGCCAGCAGTGACGGGACGGGGCAGCCCCAGCATTTT. The whole variable domain, remainder taken from reference TRBV2 and TRBJ1-5, is EPEVTQTPSHQVTQMGQEVILRCVPISNHLYFYWYRQILGQKVEFLVSFYNNEISEKSEIFDDQFSVERPDGSNFTLKIRSTKLEDSAMYFCASSDGTGQPQHFGDGTRLSIL.

In this sample, this clonotype turned up many times. The CDR3 loop reads CASSLPMDSSDTQYF. CDR3 nucleotide sequence: TGTGCCAGCAGCCTACCTATGGACAGTTCAGATACGCAGTATTTT. The rearrangement uses TRBV5-5 and TRBJ2-3; D possibly corresponds to TRBD1 (6 bases). The V gene's germline CDR1 is SGHKS and CDR2 YYEKEE (reference sequence). V was shortened by 4 bases and J by 4 bases, with 16 bases between the two germline ends. The CDR3 sequence is 15 residues long.

The V gene is TRBV29-1, the J gene TRBJ2-3; no firm D call. The CDR3 contains 12 residues. In germline, CDR1 is SQVTM, CDR2 ANQGSEA. With 3 bases removed from V and 0 bases from J, the gap between germline ends came to 4 bases. The CDR3 spells CSVESSTDTQYF. As DNA, the CDR3 is TGCAGCGTTGAGTCTAGCACAGATACGCAGTATTTT.

The chain couples TRBV9 to TRBJ2-3, with D hard to call. The CDR3 length is 15 residues. The V gene's germline CDR1 is SGDLS and CDR2 YYNGEE. The ends were cut back, 0 bases at V and 7 bases at J, with 15 bases in the middle. The CDR3 nucleotides read TGTGCCAGCAGCGTAGAGGGTTCTCCTAGAAATACGCAGTATTTT. Amino acid sequence: CASSVEGSPRNTQYF.

Remarks on this clonotype: It may be a read error: a sequence one base away is much more abundant. Here the CDR3 DNA reads TGCAGTGCTAGAGAAGTAGGGTACCACAATGAGCAGTTCTTC. Protein: CSAREVGYHNEQFF. V gene TRBV20-1 combines with J gene TRBJ2-1, with D uncertain. This CDR3 has 14 residues. V was pared by 0 bases and J by 5 bases, with 11 bases between. Germline CDR1 and CDR2: DFQATT and SNEGSKA (reference sequence).

The table lists this clonotype with many counts. This rearrangement joins TRBV20-1 to TRBJ2-7; either TRBD1 or TRBD2 may supply D (5 bases each). The V and J ends lost 5 bases and 7 bases respectively, with 15 bases between them. The CDR3 has 12 residues. Germline V CDR1 and CDR2: DFQATT, SNEGSKA (reference sequence). The CDR3 region has the DNA TGCAGTGCTCCACCGGGACCCCTAGAGCAGTACTTC. Its translation: CSAPPGPLEQYF.

This clonotype was counted many times. The gene calls are TRBV12-3 or TRBV12-4 and TRBJ2-1, with a possible D match to TRBD1 (5 bases). CDR3 length: 14 residues. The V gene lost 6 bases and the J gene lost 8 bases, with 17 bases spanning the gap. The DNA of the CDR3 is TGTGCCAGCAGCCCCCCGGACACGGTAGATGAGCAGTTCTTC. Translation gives CASSPPDTVDEQFF.

In its sample, this clonotype was seen a few times. V usage is TRBV9 and J usage is TRBJ2-3; D ambiguous. The CDR3 extends over 15 amino acids. V lost 1 base and J lost 0, with 9 bases in between. The germline CDR1 and CDR2 sequences are SGDLS and YYNGEE. In DNA, the CDR3 is TGTGCCAGCAGCGTATTCGGCGCTAGCACAGATACGCAGTATTTT. It translates to CASSVFGASTDTQYF.

The V gene is TRBV7-9, the J gene TRBJ2-5; 9 bases line up with TRBD1. The trim removed 4 bases at V and 5 bases at J, leaving 5 bases unmatched. The CDR3 spans 14 residues. Germline CDR1 and CDR2: SEHNR and FQNEAQ (reference sequence). This CDR3 is CASSSGQGSETQYF. The DNA for the CDR3 is TGTGCCAGCAGCTCCGGACAGGGGTCGGAGACCCAGTACTTC.